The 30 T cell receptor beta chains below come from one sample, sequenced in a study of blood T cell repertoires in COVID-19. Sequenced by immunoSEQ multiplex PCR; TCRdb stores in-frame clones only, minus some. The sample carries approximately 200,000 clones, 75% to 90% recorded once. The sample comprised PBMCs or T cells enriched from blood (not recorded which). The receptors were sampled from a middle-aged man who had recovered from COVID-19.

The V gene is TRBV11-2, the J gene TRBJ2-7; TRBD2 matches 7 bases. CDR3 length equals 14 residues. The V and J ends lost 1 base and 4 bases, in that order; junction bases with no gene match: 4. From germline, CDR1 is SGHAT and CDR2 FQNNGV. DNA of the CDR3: TGTGCCAGCAGCTTAGCGGGCGGGGGATACGAGCAGTACTTC. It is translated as CASSLAGGGYEQYF.

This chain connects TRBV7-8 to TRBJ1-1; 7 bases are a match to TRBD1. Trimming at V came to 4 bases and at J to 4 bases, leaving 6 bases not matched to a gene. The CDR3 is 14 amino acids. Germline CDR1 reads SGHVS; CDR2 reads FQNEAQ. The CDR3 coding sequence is TGTGCCAGCAGCTCGACAGGGATCGGCACTGAAGCTTTCTTT. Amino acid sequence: CASSSTGIGTEAFF.

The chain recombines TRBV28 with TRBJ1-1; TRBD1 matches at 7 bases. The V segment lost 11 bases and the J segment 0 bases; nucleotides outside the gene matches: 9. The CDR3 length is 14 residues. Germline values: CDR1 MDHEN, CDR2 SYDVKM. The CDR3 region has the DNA TGTGCCGTAAGCTCGGGACAGTTGAACACTGAAGCTTTCTTT. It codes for CAVSSGQLNTEAFF.

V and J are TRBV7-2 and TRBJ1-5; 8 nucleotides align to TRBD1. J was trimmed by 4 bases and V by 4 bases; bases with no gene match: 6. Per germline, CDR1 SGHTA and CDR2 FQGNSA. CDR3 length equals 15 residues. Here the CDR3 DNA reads TGTGCCAGCAGCTCACAGGGGGTGATTAATCAGCCCCAGCATTTT. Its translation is CASSSQGVINQPQHF. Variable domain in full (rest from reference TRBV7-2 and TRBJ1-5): GAGVSQSPSNKVTEKGKDVELRCDPISGHTALYWYRQSLGQGLEFLIYFQGNSAPDKSGLPSDRFSAERTGGSVSTLTIQRTQQEDSAVYLCASSSQGVINQPQHFGDGTRLSIL.

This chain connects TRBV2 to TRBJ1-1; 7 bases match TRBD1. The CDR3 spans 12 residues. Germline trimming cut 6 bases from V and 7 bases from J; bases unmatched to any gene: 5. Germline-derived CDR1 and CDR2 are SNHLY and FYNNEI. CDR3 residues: CASRAGTVEAFF. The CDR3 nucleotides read TGTGCCAGCAGAGCCGGGACAGTTGAAGCTTTCTTT.

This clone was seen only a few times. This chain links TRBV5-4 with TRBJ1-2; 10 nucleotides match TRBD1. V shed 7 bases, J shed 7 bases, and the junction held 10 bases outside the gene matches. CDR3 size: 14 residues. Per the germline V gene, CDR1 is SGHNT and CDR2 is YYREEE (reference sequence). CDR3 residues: CASARGQGKGGYTF. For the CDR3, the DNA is TGTGCCAGCGCTAGGGGACAGGGGAAGGGTGGCTACACCTTC.

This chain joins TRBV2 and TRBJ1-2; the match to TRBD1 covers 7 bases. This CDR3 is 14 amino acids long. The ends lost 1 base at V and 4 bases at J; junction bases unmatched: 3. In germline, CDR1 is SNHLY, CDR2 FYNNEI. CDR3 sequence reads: CASSEGGTAYGYTF. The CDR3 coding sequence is TGTGCCAGCAGTGAAGGAGGGACAGCCTATGGCTACACCTTC.

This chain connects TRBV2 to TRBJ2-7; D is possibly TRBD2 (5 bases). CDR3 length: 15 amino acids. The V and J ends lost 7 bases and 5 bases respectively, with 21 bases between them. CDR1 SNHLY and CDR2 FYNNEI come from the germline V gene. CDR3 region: CASIAAGRGRDEQYF. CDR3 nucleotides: TGTGCCAGCATTGCCGCAGGACGGGGAAGAGACGAGCAGTACTTC.

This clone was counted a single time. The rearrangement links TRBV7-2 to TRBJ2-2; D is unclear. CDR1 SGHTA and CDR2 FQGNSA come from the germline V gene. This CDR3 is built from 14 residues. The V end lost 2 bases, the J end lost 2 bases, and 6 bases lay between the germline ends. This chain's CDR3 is CASSLMSNTGELFF. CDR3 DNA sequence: TGTGCCAGCAGCTTAATGTCAAACACCGGGGAGCTGTTTTTT.

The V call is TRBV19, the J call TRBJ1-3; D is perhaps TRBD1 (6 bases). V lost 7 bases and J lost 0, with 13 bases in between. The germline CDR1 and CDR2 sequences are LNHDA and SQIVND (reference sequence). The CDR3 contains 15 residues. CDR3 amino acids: CASNLDRSSGNTIYF. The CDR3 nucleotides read TGTGCCAGTAACCTGGACAGATCCTCTGGAAACACCATATATTTT.

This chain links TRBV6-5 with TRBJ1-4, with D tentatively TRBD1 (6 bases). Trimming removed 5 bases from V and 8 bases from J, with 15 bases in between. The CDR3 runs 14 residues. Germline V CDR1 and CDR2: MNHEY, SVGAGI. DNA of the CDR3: TGTGCCAGCAGTCCGGTGGGGGGGCGCGAAAAACTGTTTTTT. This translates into CASSPVGGREKLFF.

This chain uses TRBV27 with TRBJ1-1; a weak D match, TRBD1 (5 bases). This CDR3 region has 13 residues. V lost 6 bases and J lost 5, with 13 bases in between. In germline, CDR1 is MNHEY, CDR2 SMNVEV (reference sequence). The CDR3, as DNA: TGTGCCAGCAGAACCTCGGGGGAGACTGAAGCTTTCTTT. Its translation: CASRTSGETEAFF.

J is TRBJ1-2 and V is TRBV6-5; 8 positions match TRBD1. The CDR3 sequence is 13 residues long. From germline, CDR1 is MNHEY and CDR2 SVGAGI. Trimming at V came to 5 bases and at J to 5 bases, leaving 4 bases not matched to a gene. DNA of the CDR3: TGTGCCAGCAGTCAGGACAGGGCTTATGGCTACACCTTC. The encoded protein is CASSQDRAYGYTF.

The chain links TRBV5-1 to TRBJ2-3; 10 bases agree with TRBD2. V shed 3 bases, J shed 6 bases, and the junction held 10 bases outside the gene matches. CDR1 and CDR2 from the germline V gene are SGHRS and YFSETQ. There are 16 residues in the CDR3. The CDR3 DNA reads TGCGCCAGCAGCTGGGCCGGGACTAGCGTCCCCGATACGCAGTATTTT. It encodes CASSWAGTSVPDTQYF. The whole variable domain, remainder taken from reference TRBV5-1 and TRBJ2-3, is KAGVTQTPRYLIKTRGQQVTLSCSPISGHRSVSWYQQTPGQGLQFLFEYFSETQRNKGNFPGRFSGRQFSNSRSEMNVSTLELGDSALYLCASSWAGTSVPDTQYFGPGTRLTVL.

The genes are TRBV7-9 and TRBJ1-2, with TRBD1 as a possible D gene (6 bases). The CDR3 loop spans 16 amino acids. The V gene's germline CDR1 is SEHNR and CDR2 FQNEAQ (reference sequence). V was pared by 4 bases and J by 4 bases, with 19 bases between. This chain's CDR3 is CASSSGHTKRLYGYTF. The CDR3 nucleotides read TGTGCCAGCAGCTCGGGACATACCAAGAGACTCTATGGCTACACCTTC.

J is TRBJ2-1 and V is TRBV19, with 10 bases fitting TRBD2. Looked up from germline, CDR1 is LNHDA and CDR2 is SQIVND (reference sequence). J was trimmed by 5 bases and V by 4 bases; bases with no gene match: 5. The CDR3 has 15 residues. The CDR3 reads CASSTTSGAHNEQFF. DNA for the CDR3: TGTGCCAGTAGTACTACTAGCGGGGCTCACAATGAGCAGTTCTTC. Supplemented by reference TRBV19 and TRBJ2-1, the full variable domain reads DGGITQSPKYLFRKEGQNVTLSCEQNLNHDAMYWYRQDPGQGLRLIYYSQIVNDFQKGDIAEGYSVSREKKESFPLTVTSAQKNPTAFYLCASSTTSGAHNEQFFGPGTRLTVL.

The CDR3 nucleotides read TGTGCCAGTAGTATAGATCCTCTAGTTGTTGAGCAGTTCTTC. Its translation is CASSIDPLVVEQFF. The gene calls are TRBV19 and TRBJ2-1; no clear D. Trimming removed 0 bases from V and 9 bases from J, with 12 bases in between. CDR1 and CDR2 (germline): LNHDA, SQIVND (reference sequence). This CDR3 has 14 amino acids. Using reference TRBV19 and TRBJ2-1 for the parts outside the CDR3, the full variable domain is DGGITQSPKYLFRKEGQNVTLSCEQNLNHDAMYWYRQDPGQGLRLIYYSQIVNDFQKGDIAEGYSVSREKKESFPLTVTSAQKNPTAFYLCASSIDPLVVEQFFGPGTRLTVL.

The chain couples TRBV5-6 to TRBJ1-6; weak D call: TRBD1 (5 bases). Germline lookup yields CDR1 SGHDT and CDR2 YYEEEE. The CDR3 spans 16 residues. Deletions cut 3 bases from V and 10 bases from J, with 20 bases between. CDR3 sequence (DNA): TGTGCCAGCAGCTATGGGTTGGGCAGGGTAACATCACCCCTCCACTTT. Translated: CASSYGLGRVTSPLHF.

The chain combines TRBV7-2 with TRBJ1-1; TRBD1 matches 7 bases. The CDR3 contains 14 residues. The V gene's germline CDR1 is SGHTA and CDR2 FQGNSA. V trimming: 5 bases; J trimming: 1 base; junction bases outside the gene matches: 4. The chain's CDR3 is CASSPDRWNTEAFF. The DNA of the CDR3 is TGTGCCAGCAGCCCGGACAGGTGGAACACTGAAGCTTTCTTT.

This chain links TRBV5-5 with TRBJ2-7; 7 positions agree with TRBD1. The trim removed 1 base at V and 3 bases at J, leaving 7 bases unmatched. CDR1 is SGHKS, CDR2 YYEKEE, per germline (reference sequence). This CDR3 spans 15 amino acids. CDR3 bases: TGTGCCAGCAGCTTGTCACTTACAGGGGACTACGAGCAGTACTTC. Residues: CASSLSLTGDYEQYF.

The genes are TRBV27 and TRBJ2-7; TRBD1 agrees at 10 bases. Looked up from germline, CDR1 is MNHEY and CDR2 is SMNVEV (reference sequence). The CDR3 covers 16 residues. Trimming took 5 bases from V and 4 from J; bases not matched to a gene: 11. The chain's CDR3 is CASSHSGTGAAYEQYF. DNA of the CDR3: TGTGCCAGCAGTCACTCCGGGACAGGGGCAGCATACGAGCAGTACTTC.

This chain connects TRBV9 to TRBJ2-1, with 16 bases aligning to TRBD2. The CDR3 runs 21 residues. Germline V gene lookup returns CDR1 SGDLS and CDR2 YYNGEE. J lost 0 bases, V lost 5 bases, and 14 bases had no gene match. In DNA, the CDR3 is TGTGCCAGCAGTGTCGGCCCGGGACTAGCGGGAGGGTCGGGCTCCTACAATGAGCAGTTCTTC. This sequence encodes CASSVGPGLAGGSGSYNEQFF.

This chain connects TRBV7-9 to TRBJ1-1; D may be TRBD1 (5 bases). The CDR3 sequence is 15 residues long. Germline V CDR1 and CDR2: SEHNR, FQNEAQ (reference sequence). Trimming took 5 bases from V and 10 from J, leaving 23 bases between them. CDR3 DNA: TGTGCCAGCAGCAATAGGGGCGGGGCACGGCTCGTAGCTTTCTTT. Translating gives CASSNRGGARLVAFF.

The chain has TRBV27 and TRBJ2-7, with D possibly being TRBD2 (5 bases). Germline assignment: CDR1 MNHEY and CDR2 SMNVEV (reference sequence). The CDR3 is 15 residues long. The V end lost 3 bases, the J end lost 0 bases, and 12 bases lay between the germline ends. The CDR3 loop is CASSFVGIYSYEQYF. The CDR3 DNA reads TGTGCCAGCAGTTTCGTCGGGATATACTCCTACGAGCAGTACTTC.

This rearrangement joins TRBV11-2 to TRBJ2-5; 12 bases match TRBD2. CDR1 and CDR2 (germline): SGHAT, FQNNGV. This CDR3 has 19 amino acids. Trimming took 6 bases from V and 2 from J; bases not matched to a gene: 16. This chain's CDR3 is CASRLASGRGRAGQETQYF. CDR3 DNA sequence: TGTGCCAGCAGGTTGGCTAGCGGGAGGGGAAGAGCGGGGCAAGAGACCCAGTACTTC.

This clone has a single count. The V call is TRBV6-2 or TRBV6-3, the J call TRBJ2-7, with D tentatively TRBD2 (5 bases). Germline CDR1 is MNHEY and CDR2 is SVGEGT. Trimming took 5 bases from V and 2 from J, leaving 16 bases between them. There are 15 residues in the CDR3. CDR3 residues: CASSLSGLRPYEQYF. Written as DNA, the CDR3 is TGTGCCAGCAGTCTAAGCGGCCTACGTCCCTACGAGCAGTACTTC.

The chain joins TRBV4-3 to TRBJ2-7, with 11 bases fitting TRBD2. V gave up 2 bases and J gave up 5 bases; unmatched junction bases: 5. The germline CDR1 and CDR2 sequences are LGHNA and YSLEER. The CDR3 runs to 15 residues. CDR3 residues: CASSQRLAGYHEQYF. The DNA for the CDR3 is TGCGCCAGCAGCCAACGACTAGCGGGATATCACGAGCAGTACTTC.

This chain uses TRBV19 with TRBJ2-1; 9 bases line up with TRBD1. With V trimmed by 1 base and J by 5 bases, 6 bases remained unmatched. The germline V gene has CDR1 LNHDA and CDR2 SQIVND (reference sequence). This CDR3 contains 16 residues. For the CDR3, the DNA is TGTGCCAGTAGTATAGTAGGACAGGGGTTCCACAATGAGCAGTTCTTC. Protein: CASSIVGQGFHNEQFF. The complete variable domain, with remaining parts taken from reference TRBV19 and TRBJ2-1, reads DGGITQSPKYLFRKEGQNVTLSCEQNLNHDAMYWYRQDPGQGLRLIYYSQIVNDFQKGDIAEGYSVSREKKESFPLTVTSAQKNPTAFYLCASSIVGQGFHNEQFFGPGTRLTVL.

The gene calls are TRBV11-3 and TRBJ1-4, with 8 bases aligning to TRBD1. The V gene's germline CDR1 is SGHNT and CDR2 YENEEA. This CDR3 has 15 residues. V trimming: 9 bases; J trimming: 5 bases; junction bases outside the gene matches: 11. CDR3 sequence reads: CARGSTGGGNEKLFF. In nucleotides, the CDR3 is TGTGCCAGAGGATCAACAGGGGGTGGGAATGAAAAACTGTTTTTT. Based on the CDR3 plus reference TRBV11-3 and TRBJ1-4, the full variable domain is EAGVVQSPRYKIIEKKQPVAFWCNPISGHNTLYWYLQNLGQGPELLIRYENEEAVDDSQLPKDRFSAERLKGVDSTLKIQPAELGDSAVYLCARGSTGGGNEKLFFGSGTQLSVL.

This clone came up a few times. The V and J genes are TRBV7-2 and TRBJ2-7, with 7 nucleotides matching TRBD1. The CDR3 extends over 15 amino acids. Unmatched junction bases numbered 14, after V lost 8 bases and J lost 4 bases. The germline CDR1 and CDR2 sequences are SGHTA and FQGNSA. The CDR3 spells CASGPKQGISYEQYF. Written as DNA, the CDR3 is TGTGCCAGCGGACCCAAACAGGGGATCTCGTACGAGCAGTACTTC.